This is a list of T cell receptor beta chains from one sample in a study of siplizumab effects on memory and regulatory T cells. Clones were read by immunoSEQ multiplex PCR, and TCRdb kept only the in-frame ones, dropping some. Found here are some 100,000 clones, roughly 96% of them singletons; the top ten hold 0.025% to 0.035%. Sequenced sample: naive CD4+ T cells sorted from blood. These TCRs come from a human donor in good health. CDR3s include the opening cysteine and the closing phenylalanine or tryptophan. The D gene is left open where the match is weak. Some rows have no size entry. The others give once, few or many, or a class for an expanded clone.

DNA,CDR3,D,V,J,size
TGTGCCAGCAGTTACTCCCCATTTGAGGGAAGCTATGGCTACACCTTC,CASSYSPFEGSYGYTF,NA,TRBV6-6,TRBJ1-2,NA
TGCGCCAGCAGCTTGGGACAGGGGGGCGGAAACACCATATATTTT,CASSLGQGGGNTIYF,TRBD1,TRBV5-1,TRBJ1-3,once
TGTGCCAGCAGTTTAAGGGGACAGGCGTCCTACGAGCAGTACTTC,CASSLRGQASYEQYF,TRBD1,TRBV28,TRBJ2-7,once
TGTGCCAGCAGGGACAGGGGCTCCGGGGAGCTGTTTTTT,CASRDRGSGELFF,TRBD1,TRBV7-2,TRBJ2-2,NA
TGTGCCAGCATCTGGGAGCAGTTCTTC,CASIWEQFF,NA,TRBV6-5,TRBJ2-1,NA
TGTGCCAGCAGGTCACAGGGGTTTTCCTATGGCTACACCTTC,CASRSQGFSYGYTF,TRBD1,TRBV6-1,TRBJ1-2,NA
TGTGCCAGCAGCTCTGGACTAGCGGCCGGCGAGCAGTACTTC,CASSSGLAAGEQYF,TRBD2,TRBV11-2,TRBJ2-7,NA
TGTGCCCAAGAAGGGGCTAATGAAAAACTGTTTTTT,CAQEGANEKLFF,NA,TRBV7-9,TRBJ1-4,NA
TGTGCCAGCAGCCACAGGTACGAGCAGTACTTC,CASSHRYEQYF,NA,TRBV7-6,TRBJ2-7,NA
TGTGCCAGCGGGACTAGCGGGGGGACCATACTTAGGTCCAATGAGCAGTTCTTC,CASGTSGGTILRSNEQFF,TRBD2,TRBV9,TRBJ2-1,NA
TGTGCCAGTAGTACGACAGGGTTCGGCAATCAGCCCCAGCATTTT,CASSTTGFGNQPQHF,TRBD1,TRBV19,TRBJ1-5,NA
TGCAGTGCTCACAGGGGAGGCGAGCAGTACTTC,CSAHRGGEQYF,NA,TRBV20-1,TRBJ2-7,once
TGCGCCAGCAGCTTGGGGGCCGACACCGGGGAGCTGTTTTTT,CASSLGADTGELFF,NA,TRBV5-1,TRBJ2-2,NA
TGCGCCAGCAGCTTTCAGTTCTATACACCCCACAATCAGCCCCAGCATTTT,CASSFQFYTPHNQPQHF,NA,TRBV5-1,TRBJ1-5,once
TGTGCCAGCAGCTTCCCGGACAGGGGAAACACTGAAGCTTTCTTT,CASSFPDRGNTEAFF,TRBD1,TRBV5-4,TRBJ1-1,NA
TGTGCCAGCAGCCTGCGGGGGGGCCTCACAGATACGCAGTATTTT,CASSLRGGLTDTQYF,TRBD2,TRBV11-3,TRBJ2-3,NA
TGTGCCAGCAGTGAAGCGCCACTAGCGGGGGGCAAGGATGAGCAGTTCTTC,CASSEAPLAGGKDEQFF,TRBD2,TRBV6-1,TRBJ2-1,NA
TGCGCCAGCAGCTTGTCCCTGTCTAGCGGGGCCTACGAGCAGTACTTC,CASSLSLSSGAYEQYF,TRBD2,TRBV5-1,TRBJ2-7,NA
TGCGCCAGCAGCCCCGGACTAGCGGGGCTGAACACCGGGGAGCTGTTTTTT,CASSPGLAGLNTGELFF,TRBD2,TRBV5-1,TRBJ2-2,once
TGTGCCAGCAGTGAATCAAGGCCCCAGGGTTCACCCCTCCACTTT,CASSESRPQGSPLHF,NA,TRBV25-1,TRBJ1-6,NA
TGTGCCAGCACTGCGACAGGGAATGGCTACACCTTC,CASTATGNGYTF,TRBD1,TRBV25-1,TRBJ1-2,NA
TGCGCCAGCAGCCAAGATTGGGGGGGATCGTGGAATCAGCCCCAGCATTTT,CASSQDWGGSWNQPQHF,NA,TRBV4-3,TRBJ1-5,once
TGTGCCAGCAGTGAAACAGGGCCTTCACCCCTCCACTTT,CASSETGPSPLHF,NA,TRBV25-1,TRBJ1-6,NA
TGTGCCAGCAGCTTAGCTGGGGTAGCTAACTATGGCTACACCTTC,CASSLAGVANYGYTF,NA,TRBV7-9,TRBJ1-2,NA
TGTGCCAGCAGCCATCGACCGGGACTCCACTACGAGCAGTACTTC,CASSHRPGLHYEQYF,NA,TRBV4-2,TRBJ2-7,once
TGTGCCAGCAGCGTCAGACCTAGTCCTGGAAACACCATATATTTT,CASSVRPSPGNTIYF,NA,TRBV9,TRBJ1-3,few
TGTGCCAGCAGTTACGGTCCGAAAGAGACCCAGTACTTC,CASSYGPKETQYF,NA,TRBV6-6,TRBJ2-5,NA
TGCGCCAGCAGCTTGGTGGTCAGCTATGGCTACACCTTC,CASSLVVSYGYTF,NA,TRBV5-1,TRBJ1-2,NA
TGTGCCAGCACCTCACCGGGTCGGGAGACCCAGTACTTC,CASTSPGRETQYF,NA,TRBV6-5,TRBJ2-5,NA
TGTGCCAGCAGCCAAGCAGACTGGTACCAAGAGACCCAGTACTTC,CASSQADWYQETQYF,NA,TRBV14,TRBJ2-5,NA
TGTGCCAGCAGCTCCCTAGCGGGGGGGCGGCGGGAGCTGTTTTTT,CASSSLAGGRRELFF,TRBD2,TRBV5-4,TRBJ2-2,NA